Given below is one TCR beta chain in context. This sample stems from a study of OX40 agonist ivuxolimab in advanced cancers. TCRdb's table, derived via immunoSEQ multiplex PCR, lists solely in-frame clones and lacks some. The sample consists of about 42,000 clones, roughly four fifths of them appearing once. This clonotype was obtained from an adult with an advanced solid tumor such as melanoma, head and neck, liver or kidney cancer. Sample: CD4+ or CD8+ T cells sorted from blood, taken in a trial of the OX40 agonist ivuxolimab.

DNA for the CDR3: TGTGCCAGCAGCGTACAGGGAGGGGAGACCCAGTACTTC. It codes for CASSVQGGETQYF. The rearrangement joins TRBV5-4 to TRBJ2-5, with D tentatively TRBD2 (7 bases). Trimming removed 4 bases from V and 5 bases from J, with 12 bases in between. This CDR3 is 13 amino acids long. CDR1 and CDR2 (germline): SGHNT, YYREEE (reference sequence).